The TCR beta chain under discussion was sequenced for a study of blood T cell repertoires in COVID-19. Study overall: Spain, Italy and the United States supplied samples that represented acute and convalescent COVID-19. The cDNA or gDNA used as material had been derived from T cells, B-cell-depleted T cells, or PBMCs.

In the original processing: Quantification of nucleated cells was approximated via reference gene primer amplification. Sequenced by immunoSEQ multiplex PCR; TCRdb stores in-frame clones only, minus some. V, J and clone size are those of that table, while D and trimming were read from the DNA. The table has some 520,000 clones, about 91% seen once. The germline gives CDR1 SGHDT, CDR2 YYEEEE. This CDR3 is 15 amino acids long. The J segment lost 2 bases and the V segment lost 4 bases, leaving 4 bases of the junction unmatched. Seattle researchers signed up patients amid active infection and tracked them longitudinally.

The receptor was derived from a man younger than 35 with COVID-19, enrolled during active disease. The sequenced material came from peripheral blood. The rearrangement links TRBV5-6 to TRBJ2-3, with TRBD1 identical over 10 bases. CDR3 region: CASSLGTGDTDTQYF. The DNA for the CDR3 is TGTGCCAGCAGCCTCGGGACAGGGGACACAGATACGCAGTATTTT.